The text below deals with one T cell receptor beta chain. Its cognate antigen is unknown. The PCR contained 60 Vbeta and 13 Jbeta primers. Per the original methods: A follow-up analysis tallied some 80 million unique TCR beta chains, roughly 11 million shared. Profiling relied on immunoSEQ multiplex PCR, and the TCRdb table lists in-frame clones only, not all of them. V, J and clone size are those of that table, while D and trimming were read from the DNA. The sample gives some 150,000 clones, 72% of which show up once; around 2.3% is in the top ten. Trimming took 6 bases from V and 1 from J, leaving 18 bases between them. CDR1 and CDR2 from the germline V gene are MNHNY and SVGAGI (reference sequence). The CDR3 contains 16 residues. The data were obtained in a study of cytomegalovirus exposure and HLA in healthy donors. About the research overall: Unique TCRs from HLA-typed donors, 80 million to 90 million of them, were held in an early data release. The study, taken as a whole, reports: Researchers reported in a later analysis that a missense DCLRE1C variant was tied to TCR beta V- and J-gene trimming.

The sequenced sample consisted of PBMCs. The sequence derives from a human donor in good health. The chain carries TRBV6-6 and TRBJ1-2; maybe TRBD1 (6 bases). CDR3 residues: CASSLGQGRGNYGYTF. The CDR3 DNA sequence: TGTGCCAGCAGCCTCGGGCAGGGGAGGGGTAACTATGGCTACACCTTC.